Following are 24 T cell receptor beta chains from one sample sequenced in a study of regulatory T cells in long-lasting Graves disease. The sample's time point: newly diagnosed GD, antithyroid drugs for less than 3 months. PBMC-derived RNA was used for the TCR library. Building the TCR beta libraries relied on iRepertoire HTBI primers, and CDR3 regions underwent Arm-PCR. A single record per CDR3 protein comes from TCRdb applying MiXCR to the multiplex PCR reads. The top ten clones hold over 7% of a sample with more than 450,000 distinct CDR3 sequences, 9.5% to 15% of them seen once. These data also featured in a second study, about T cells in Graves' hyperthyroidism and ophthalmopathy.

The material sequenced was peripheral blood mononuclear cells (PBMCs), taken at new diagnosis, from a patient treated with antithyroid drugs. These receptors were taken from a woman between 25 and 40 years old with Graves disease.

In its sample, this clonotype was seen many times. The CDR3 DNA follows: TGCGCCAGCCACCCTAGACTAGCGGGGTACAATGAGCAGTTCTTC. Its translation is CASHPRLAGYNEQFF. The genes are TRBV10-2 and TRBJ2-1, with TRBD2 identical over 11 bases. Germline CDR1 and CDR2: WSHSY and SAAADI. Trimming at V came to 8 bases and at J to 4 bases, leaving 7 bases not matched to a gene. This CDR3 is 15 amino acids long.

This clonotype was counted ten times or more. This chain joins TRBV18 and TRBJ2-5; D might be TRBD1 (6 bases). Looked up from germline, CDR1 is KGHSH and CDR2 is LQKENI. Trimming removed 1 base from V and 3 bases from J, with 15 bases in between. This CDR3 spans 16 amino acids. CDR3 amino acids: CASSPRGQQAKETQYF. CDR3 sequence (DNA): TGTGCCAGCTCACCACGCGGACAGCAAGCGAAAGAGACCCAGTACTTC.

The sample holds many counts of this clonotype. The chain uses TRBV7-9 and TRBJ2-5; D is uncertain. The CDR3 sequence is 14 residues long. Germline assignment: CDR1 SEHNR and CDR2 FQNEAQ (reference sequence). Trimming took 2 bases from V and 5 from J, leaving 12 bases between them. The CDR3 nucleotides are TGTGCCAGCAGCTTAATTAGCCTCCGTGAGACCCAGTACTTC. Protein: CASSLISLRETQYF.

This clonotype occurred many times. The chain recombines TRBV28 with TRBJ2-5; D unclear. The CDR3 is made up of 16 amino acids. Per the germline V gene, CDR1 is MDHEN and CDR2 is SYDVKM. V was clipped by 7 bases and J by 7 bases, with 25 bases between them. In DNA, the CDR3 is TGTGCCAGCACCTCACCCCAGTCTGTGGGGATGACGACCCAGTACTTC. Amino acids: CASTSPQSVGMTTQYF.

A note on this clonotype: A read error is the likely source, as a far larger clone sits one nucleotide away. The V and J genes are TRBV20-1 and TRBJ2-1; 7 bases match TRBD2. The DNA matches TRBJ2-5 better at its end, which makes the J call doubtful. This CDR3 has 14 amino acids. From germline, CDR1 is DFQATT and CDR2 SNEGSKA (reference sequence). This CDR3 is CSARSTSKQEAQYF. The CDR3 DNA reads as TGCAGTGCTAGGTCGACTAGCAAACAAGAGGCCCAGTACTTC.

Here the CDR3 reads CASSERDSSYNEQFF. In nucleotides, the CDR3 is TGTGCCAGCAGTGAACGTGACAGCTCCTACAATGAGCAGTTCTTC. The chain employs TRBV6-2 or TRBV6-3 and TRBJ2-1; weak D call: TRBD1 (5 bases). The germline CDR1 and CDR2 sequences are MNHEY and SVGEGT. Trimming removed 5 bases from V and 0 bases from J, with 11 bases in between. CDR3 length equals 15 residues.

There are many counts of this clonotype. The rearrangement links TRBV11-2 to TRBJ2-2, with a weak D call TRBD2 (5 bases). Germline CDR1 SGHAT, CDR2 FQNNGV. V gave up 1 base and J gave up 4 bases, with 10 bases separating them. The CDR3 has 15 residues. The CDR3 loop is CASSLVPSGTGELFF. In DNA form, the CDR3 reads TGTGCCAGCAGCTTAGTCCCCAGCGGCACCGGGGAGCTGTTTTTT.

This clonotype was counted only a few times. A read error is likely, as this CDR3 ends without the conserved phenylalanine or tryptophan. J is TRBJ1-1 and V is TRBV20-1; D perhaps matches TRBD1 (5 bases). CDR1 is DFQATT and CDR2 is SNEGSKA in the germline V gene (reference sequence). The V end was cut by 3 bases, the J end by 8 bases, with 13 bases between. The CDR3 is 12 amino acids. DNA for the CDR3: TGCAGTGCTAGGGGCGGGGCCGGGGAAGCTTTCCTT. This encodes CSARGGAGEAFL.

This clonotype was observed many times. CDR3 residues: CASSSRQGMPEAFF. As DNA, the CDR3 is TGTGCCAGCAGCTCGAGACAGGGGATGCCTGAAGCTTTCTTT. V and J are TRBV7-8 and TRBJ1-1; TRBD1 agrees at 8 bases. This CDR3 spans 14 amino acids. V shed 4 bases and J 6 bases; nucleotides not matched to a gene: 7. CDR1 and CDR2 from the germline V gene are SGHVS and FQNEAQ.

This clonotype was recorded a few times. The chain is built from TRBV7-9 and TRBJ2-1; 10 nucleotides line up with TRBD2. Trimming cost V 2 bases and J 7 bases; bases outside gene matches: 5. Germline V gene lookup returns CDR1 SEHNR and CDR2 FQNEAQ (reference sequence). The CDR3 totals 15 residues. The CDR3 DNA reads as TGTGCCAGCAGCTTACTAGCGGGAGAGTCGAATGAGCAGTTCTTC. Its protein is CASSLLAGESNEQFF.

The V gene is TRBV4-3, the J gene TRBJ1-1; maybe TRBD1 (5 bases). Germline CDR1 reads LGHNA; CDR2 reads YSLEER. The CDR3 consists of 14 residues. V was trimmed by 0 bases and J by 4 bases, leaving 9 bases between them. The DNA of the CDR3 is TGCGCCAGCAGCCAAGAGCCAGGGAGCACTGAAGCTTTCTTT. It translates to CASSQEPGSTEAFF.

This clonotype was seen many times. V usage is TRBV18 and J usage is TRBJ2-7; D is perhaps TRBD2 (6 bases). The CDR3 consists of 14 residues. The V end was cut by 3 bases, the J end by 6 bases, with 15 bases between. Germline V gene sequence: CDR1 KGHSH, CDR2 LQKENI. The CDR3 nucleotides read TGTGCCAGCTCACCGCAAACGGGGGTTCGCGAGCAGTACTTC. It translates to CASSPQTGVREQYF. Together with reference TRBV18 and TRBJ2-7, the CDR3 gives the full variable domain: NAGVMQNPRHLVRRRGQEARLRCSPMKGHSHVYWYRQLPEEGLKFMVYLQKENIIDESGMPKERFSAEFPKEGPSILRIQQVVRGDSAAYFCASSPQTGVREQYFGPGTRLTVT.

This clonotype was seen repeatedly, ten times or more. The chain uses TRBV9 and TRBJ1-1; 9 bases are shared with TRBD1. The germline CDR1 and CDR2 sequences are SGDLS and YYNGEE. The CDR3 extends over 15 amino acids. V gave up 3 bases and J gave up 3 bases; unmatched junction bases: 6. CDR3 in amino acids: CASSAARDRDTEAFF. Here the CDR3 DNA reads TGTGCCAGCAGCGCGGCCCGGGACAGGGACACTGAAGCTTTCTTT.

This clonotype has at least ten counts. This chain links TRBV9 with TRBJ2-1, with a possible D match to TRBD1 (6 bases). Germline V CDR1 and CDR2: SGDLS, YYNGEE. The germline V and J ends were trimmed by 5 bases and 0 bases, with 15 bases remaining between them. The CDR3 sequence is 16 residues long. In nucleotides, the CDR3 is TGTGCCAGCAGTGAACCTCAGGGGAGCTCCTACAATGAGCAGTTCTTC. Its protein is CASSEPQGSSYNEQFF.

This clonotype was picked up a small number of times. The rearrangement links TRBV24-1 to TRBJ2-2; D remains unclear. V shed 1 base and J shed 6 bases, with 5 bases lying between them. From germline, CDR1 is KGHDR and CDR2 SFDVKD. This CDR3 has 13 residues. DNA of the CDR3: TGTGCCACCAGTGATTTTTGGGCCGGGGAGCTGTTTTTT. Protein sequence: CATSDFWAGELFF.

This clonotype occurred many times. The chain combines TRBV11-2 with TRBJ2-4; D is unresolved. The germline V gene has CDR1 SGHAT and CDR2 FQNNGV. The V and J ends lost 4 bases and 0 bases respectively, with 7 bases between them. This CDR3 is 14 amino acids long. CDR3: CASSSRLAKNIQYF. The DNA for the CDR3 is TGTGCCAGCAGCTCCAGATTAGCCAAAAACATTCAGTACTTC. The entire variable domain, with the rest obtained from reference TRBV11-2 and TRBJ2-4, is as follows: EAGVAQSPRYKIIEKRQSVAFWCNPISGHATLYWYQQILGQGPKLLIQFQNNGVVDDSQLPKDRFSAERLKGVDSTLKIQPAKLEDSAVYLCASSSRLAKNIQYFGAGTRLSVL.

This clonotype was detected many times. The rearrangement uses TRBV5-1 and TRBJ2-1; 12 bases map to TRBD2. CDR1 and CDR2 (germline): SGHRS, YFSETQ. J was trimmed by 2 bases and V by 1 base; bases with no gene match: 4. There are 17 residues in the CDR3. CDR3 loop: CASSLLGTSGPYNEQFF. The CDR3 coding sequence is TGCGCCAGCAGCTTGTTGGGGACTAGCGGGCCCTACAATGAGCAGTTCTTC.

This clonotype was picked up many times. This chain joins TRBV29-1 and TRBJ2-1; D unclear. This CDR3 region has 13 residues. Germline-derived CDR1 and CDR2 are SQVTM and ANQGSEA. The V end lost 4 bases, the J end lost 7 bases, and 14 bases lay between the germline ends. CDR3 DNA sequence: TGCAGCGTTGCGGCTAGGGAAGTGAATGAGCAGTTCTTC. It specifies CSVAAREVNEQFF.

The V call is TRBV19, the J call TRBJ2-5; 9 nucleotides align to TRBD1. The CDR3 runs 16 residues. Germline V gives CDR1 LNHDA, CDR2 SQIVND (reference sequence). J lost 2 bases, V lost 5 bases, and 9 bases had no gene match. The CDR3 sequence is CASSFRTGAIQETQYF. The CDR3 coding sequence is TGTGCCAGTAGTTTCCGGACAGGGGCGATACAAGAGACCCAGTACTTC. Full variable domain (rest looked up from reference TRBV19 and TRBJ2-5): DGGITQSPKYLFRKEGQNVTLSCEQNLNHDAMYWYRQDPGQGLRLIYYSQIVNDFQKGDIAEGYSVSREKKESFPLTVTSAQKNPTAFYLCASSFRTGAIQETQYFGPGTRLLVL.

CDR3 sequence: CSASDPPGLAEYNEQFF. CDR3 DNA: TGCAGTGCTAGTGATCCTCCGGGACTAGCGGAGTACAATGAGCAGTTCTTC. The chain links TRBV20-1 to TRBJ2-1; 11 positions agree with TRBD2. The V segment lost 3 bases and the J segment 4 bases; nucleotides outside the gene matches: 11. Germline-derived CDR1 and CDR2 are DFQATT and SNEGSKA (reference sequence). The CDR3 spans 17 residues.

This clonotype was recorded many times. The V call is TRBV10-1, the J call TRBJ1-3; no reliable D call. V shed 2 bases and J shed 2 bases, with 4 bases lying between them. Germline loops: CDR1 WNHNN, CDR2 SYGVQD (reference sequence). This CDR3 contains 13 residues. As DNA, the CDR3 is TGCGCCAGCAGTGAGGTCGCTGGAAACACCATATATTTT. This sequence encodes CASSEVAGNTIYF.

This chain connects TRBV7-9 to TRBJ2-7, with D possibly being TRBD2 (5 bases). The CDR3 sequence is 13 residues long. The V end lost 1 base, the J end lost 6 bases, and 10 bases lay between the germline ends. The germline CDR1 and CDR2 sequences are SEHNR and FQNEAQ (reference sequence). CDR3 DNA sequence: TGTGCCAGCAGCTTAGTATCGGGATCCGAGCAGTACTTC. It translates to CASSLVSGSEQYF.

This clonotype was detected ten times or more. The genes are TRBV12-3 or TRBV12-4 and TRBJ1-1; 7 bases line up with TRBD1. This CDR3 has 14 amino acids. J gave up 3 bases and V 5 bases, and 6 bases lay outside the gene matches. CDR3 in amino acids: CASSPTGMDTEAFF. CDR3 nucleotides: TGTGCCAGCAGTCCGACAGGGATGGACACTGAAGCTTTCTTT.

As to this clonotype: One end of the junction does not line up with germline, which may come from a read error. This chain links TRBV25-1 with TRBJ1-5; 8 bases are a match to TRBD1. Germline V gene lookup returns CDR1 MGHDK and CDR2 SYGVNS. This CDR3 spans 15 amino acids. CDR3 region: CASSGAGGWEQPQHF. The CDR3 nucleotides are TGCGCCAGCAGTGGGGCAGGGGGCTGGGAGCAGCCCCAGCATTTT.